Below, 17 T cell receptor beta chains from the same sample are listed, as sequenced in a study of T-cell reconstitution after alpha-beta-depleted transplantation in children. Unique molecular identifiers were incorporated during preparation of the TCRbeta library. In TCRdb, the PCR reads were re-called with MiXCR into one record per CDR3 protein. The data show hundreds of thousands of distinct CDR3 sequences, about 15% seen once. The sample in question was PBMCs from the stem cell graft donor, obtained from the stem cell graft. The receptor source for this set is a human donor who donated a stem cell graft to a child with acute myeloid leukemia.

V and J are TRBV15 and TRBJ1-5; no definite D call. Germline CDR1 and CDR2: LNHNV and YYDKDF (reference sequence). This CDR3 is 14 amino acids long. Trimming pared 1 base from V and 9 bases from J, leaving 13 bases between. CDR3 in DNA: TGTGCCACCAGCAGAGCGACCGACCCAGGGCCCCAGCATTTT. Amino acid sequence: CATSRATDPGPQHF.

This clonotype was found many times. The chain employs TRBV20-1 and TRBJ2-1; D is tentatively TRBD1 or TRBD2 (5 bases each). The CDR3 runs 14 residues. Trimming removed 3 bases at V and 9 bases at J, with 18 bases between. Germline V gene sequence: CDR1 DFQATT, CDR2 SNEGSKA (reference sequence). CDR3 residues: CSARRGATRAEQFF. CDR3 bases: TGCAGTGCTAGGAGGGGCGCCACTAGAGCTGAGCAGTTCTTC.

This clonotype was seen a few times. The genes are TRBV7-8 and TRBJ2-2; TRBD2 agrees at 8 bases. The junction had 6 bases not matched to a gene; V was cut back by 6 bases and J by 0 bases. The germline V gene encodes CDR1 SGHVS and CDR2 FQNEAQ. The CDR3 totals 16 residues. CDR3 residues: CASRIGGGTNTGELFF. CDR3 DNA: TGTGCCAGCAGAATCGGGGGGGGAACGAACACCGGGGAGCTGTTTTTT.

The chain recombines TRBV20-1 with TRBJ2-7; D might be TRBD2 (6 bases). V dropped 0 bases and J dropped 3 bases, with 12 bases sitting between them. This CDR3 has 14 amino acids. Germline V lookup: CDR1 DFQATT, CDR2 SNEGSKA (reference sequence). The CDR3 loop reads CSARDGRMYYEQYF. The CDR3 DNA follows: TGCAGTGCTAGAGATGGGAGGATGTACTACGAGCAGTACTTC.

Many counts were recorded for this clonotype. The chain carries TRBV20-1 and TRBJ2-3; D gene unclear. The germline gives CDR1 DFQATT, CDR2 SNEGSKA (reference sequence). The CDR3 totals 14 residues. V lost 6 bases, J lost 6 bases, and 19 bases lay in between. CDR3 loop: CSAIGLPLGDTQYF. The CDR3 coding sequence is TGCAGTGCAATTGGGCTTCCCCTAGGGGATACGCAGTATTTT.

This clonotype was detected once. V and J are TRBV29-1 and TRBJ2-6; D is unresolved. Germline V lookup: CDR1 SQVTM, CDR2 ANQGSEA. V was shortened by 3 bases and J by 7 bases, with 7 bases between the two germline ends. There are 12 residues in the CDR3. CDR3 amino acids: CSVDWGANVLTF. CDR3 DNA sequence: TGCAGCGTTGACTGGGGAGCCAACGTCCTGACTTTC.

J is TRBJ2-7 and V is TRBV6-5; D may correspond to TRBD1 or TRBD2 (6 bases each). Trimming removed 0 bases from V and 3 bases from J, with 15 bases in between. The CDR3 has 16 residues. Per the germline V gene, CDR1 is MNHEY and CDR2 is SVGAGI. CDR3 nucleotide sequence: TGTGCCAGCAGTTACTCTCCGACAGGAGGGAACTACGAGCAGTACTTC. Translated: CASSYSPTGGNYEQYF.

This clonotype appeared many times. The CDR3 region is CSVRDSGNTEAFF. The CDR3, as DNA: TGCAGCGTCCGGGACAGCGGAAACACTGAAGCTTTCTTT. The genes are TRBV29-1 and TRBJ1-1; TRBD1 matches 7 bases. CDR3 length equals 13 residues. Germline V gives CDR1 SQVTM, CDR2 ANQGSEA. Trimming at V came to 6 bases and at J to 2 bases, leaving 6 bases not matched to a gene.

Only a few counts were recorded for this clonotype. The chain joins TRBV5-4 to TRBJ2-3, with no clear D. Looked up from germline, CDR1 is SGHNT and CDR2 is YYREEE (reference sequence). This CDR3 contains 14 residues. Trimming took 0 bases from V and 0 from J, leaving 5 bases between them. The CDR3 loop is CASSLGKSTDTQYF. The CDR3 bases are TGTGCCAGCAGCTTGGGCAAGAGCACAGATACGCAGTATTTT.

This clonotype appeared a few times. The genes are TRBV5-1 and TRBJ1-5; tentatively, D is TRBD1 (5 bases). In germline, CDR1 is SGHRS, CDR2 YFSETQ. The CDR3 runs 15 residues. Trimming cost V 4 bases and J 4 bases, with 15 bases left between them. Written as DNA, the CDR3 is TGCGCCAGCAGCCTGGGATCGGGGGTAAATCAGCCCCAGCATTTT. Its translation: CASSLGSGVNQPQHF.

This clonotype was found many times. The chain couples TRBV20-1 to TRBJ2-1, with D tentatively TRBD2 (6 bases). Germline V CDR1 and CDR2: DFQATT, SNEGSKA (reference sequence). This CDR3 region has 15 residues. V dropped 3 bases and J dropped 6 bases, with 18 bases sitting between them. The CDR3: CSARGVGGVGNEQFF. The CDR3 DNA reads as TGCAGTGCTAGGGGAGTCGGCGGGGTGGGCAATGAGCAGTTCTTC.

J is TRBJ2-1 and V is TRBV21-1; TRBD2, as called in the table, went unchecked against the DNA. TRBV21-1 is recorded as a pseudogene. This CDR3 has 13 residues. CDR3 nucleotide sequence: TGTGCCAGCAAGGAGGGATCTCTTAATGAGCAGTTCTTC. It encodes CASKEGSLNEQFF.

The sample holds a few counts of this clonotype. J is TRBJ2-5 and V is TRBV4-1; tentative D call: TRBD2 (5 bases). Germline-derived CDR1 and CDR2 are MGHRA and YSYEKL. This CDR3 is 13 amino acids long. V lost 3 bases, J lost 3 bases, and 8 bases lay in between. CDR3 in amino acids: CASSQDGEETQYF. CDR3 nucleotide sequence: TGCGCCAGCAGCCAGGACGGGGAAGAGACCCAGTACTTC.

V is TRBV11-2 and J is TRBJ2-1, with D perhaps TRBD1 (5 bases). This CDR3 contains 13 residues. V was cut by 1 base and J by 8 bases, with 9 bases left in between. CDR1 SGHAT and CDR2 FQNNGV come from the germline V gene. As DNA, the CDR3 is TGTGCCAGCAGCTTAGTGACAGTCGATGAGCAGTTCTTC. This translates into CASSLVTVDEQFF.

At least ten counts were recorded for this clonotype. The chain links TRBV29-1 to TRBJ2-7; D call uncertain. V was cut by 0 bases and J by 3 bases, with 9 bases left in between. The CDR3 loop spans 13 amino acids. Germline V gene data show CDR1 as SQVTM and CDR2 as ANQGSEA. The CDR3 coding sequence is TGCAGCGTTGAAGATCGGAAGAACTACGAGCAGTACTTC. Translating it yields CSVEDRKNYEQYF.

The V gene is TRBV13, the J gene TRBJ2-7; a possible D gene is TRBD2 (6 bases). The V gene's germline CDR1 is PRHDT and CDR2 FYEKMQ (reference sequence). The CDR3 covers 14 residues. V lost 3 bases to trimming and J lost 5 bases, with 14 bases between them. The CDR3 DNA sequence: TGTGCCAGCAGCTTTCGGGGAGGCGGGAACGAGCAGTACGTC. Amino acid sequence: CASSFRGGGNEQYV.

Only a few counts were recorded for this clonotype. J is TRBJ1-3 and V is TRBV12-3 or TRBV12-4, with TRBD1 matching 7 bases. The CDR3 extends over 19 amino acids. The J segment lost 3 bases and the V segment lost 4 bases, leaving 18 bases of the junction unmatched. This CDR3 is CASSSGVGGRGIFGNTIYF. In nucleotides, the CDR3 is TGTGCCAGCAGTTCCGGAGTAGGGGGCAGAGGGATCTTTGGAAACACCATATATTTT.